This T cell receptor (beta chain) originates from a study of T cells after yellow fever vaccination. Study observations and caveats: The booster response re-showed most primary clones: approximately 95% CD4, around 85% CD8.

There are many counts of this clonotype. This CDR3 has 17 amino acids. J was trimmed by 7 bases and V by 7 bases; bases with no gene match: 19. From germline, CDR1 is SGHRS and CDR2 YFSETQ. TCRdb re-called the 5' RACE reads with MiXCR, one entry per CDR3 protein. The sample has over 45,000 distinct CDR3 sequences, about 5.2% seen once; the top ten hold roughly 28%. This clonotype was obtained from a man aged 18 to 30 who received the YFV17D yellow fever vaccine. The V and J genes are TRBV5-1 and TRBJ2-1; TRBD1 agrees at 8 bases. Material: PBMCs, either bulk or a sorted T-cell subset (CD4+, CD8+, memory, or dextramer-sorted; not recorded which), obtained on the day of the yellow fever booster vaccination. CDR3 coding DNA: TGCGCCAGCGATCTAAGGCCTCTGGGGACAGGCGCGAATGAGCAGTTCTTC. Its protein is CASDLRPLGTGANEQFF.